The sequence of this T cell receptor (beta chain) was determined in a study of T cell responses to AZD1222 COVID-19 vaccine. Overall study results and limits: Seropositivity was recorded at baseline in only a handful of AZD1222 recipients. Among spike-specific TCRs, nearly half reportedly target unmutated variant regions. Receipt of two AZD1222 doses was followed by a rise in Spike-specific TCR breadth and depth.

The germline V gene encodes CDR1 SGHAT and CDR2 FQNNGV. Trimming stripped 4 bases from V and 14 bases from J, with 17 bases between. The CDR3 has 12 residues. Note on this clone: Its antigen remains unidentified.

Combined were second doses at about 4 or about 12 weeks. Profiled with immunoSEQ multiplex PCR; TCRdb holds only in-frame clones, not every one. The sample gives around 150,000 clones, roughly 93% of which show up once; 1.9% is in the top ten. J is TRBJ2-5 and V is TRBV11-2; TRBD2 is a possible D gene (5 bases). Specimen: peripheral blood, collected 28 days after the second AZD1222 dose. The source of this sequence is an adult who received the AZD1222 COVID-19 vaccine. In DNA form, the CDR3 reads TGTGCCAGCAGCTCACGGGATCAGATCTCTTACTTC. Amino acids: CASSSRDQISYF.